The rows below give T cell receptor beta chains drawn from one sample of a study of radiotherapy plus CTLA-4 blockade in lung cancer. Using immunoSEQ multiplex PCR, the repertoire was profiled, and TCRdb retains in-frame clones only, with some absent. Of about 45,000 clones in the sample, around 76% are singletons; the top ten hold around 8%. The source was peripheral blood, collected from a patient treated with radiotherapy plus ipilimumab. The receptors come from a human donor with non-small cell lung cancer who had stable disease on radiotherapy plus ipilimumab. The CDR3 runs from the conserved cysteine through the conserved F or W. D genes are given only for firm matches. Clone size appears in some rows only: once, few, many, or a class for an expanded clone.

j_call	clone_size	d_call	v_call	cdr3_nt	cdr3_aa
TRBJ2-1	-	-	TRBV29-1	TGCAGCGTTGAACTTTTTATGGGGAGTGTTTGCAATGAGCAGTTCTTC	CSVELFMGSVCNEQFF
TRBJ1-3	-	TRBD1	TRBV6-1	TGTGCCAGCGGTGGGACAGGGAGAAACACCATATATTTT	CASGGTGRNTIYF
TRBJ2-1	-	-	TRBV7-3	TGTGCCAGCAGCCCCATGACGGGGCCGTACAATGAGCAGTTCTTC	CASSPMTGPYNEQFF
TRBJ2-3	few	TRBD2	TRBV19	TGTGCCAGTAGGGGCACTACCGGGAGGCTTAGCACAGATACGCAGTATTTT	CASRGTTGRLSTDTQYF
TRBJ1-2	-	-	TRBV18	TGTGCCAGCTCACCGGGGGATACTAACTATGGCTACACCTTC	CASSPGDTNYGYTF
TRBJ2-3	few	TRBD1	TRBV29-1	TGCAGCGTTGAAGACGTGAAGACAGGGGGCACAGATACGCAGTATTTT	CSVEDVKTGGTDTQYF
TRBJ2-1	few	TRBD1	TRBV6-4	TGTGCCAGCAGCCAGGAGACAGGGTTGTACTACAATGAGCAGTTCTTC	CASSQETGLYYNEQFF
TRBJ1-2	-	-	TRBV5-1	TGCGCCAGCAGCTTGGTAGGGGATGGCTGGAATGGCTACACCTTC	CASSLVGDGWNGYTF
TRBJ1-3	-	TRBD1	TRBV5-1	TGCGCCAGCAGCTTGTTTGGGACAGGAAACTCTGGAAACACCATATATTTT	CASSLFGTGNSGNTIYF
TRBJ1-6	-	TRBD1	TRBV15	TGTGCCACCAGCAGAGGGGGGACAGGCCCCACTTCACCCCTCCACTTT	CATSRGGTGPTSPLHF
TRBJ2-3	-	TRBD1	TRBV11-3	TGTGCCAGCAGCTTAGGGGGACAGGGAGTGACAGATACGCAGTATTTT	CASSLGGQGVTDTQYF
TRBJ1-4	-	-	TRBV18	TGTGCCAGCTCACCACCGCTGATGGGGGGTGTTGAAAAACTGTTTTTT	CASSPPLMGGVEKLFF
TRBJ2-1	few	-	TRBV11-2	TGTGCCAGCAGCTTAGTCGGGGGCTCCTACAATGAGCAGTTCTTC	CASSLVGGSYNEQFF
TRBJ1-2	-	-	TRBV6-6	TGTGCCAGCAGATCACGGGACTTCCGGCGCGATGGCTACACCTTC	CASRSRDFRRDGYTF
TRBJ1-1	once	-	TRBV13	TGTGCCAGCAGGAGGACGGTTCGTGAAGCTTTCTTT	CASRRTVREAFF